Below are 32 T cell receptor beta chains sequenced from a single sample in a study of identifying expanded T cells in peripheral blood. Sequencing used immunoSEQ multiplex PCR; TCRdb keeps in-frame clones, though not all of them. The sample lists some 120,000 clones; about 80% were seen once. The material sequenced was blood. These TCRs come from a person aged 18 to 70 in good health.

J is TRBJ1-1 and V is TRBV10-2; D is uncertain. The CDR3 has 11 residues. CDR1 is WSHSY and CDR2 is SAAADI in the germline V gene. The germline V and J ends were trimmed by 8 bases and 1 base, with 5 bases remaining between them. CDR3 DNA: TGCGCCAGCGAGGAGAACACTGAAGCTTTCTTT. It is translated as CASEENTEAFF.

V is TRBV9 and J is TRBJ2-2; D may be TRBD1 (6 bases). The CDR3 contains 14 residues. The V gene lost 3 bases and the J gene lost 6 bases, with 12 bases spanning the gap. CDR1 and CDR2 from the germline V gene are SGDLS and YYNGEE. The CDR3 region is CASSAAGTPGELFF. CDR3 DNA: TGTGCCAGCAGCGCCGCCGGGACACCCGGGGAGCTGTTTTTT.

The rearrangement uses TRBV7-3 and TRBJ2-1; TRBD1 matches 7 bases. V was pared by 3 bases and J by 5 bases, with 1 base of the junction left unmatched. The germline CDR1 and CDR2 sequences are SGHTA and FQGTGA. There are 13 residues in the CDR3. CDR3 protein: CASSFQGDNEQFF. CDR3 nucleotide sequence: TGTGCCAGCAGCTTTCAGGGGGACAATGAGCAGTTCTTC.

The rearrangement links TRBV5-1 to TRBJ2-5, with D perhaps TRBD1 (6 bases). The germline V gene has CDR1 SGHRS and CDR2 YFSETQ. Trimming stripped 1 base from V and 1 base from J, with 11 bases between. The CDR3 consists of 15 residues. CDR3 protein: CASSLTGRFQETQYF. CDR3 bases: TGCGCCAGCAGCTTGACAGGGCGTTTCCAAGAGACCCAGTACTTC.

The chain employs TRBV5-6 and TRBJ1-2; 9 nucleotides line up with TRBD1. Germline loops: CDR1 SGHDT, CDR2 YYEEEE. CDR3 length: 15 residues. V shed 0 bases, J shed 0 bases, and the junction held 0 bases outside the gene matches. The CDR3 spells CASSLGQGANYGYTF. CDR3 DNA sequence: TGTGCCAGCAGCTTGGGACAGGGGGCTAACTATGGCTACACCTTC. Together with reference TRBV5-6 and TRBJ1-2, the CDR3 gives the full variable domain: DAGVTQSPTHLIKTRGQQVTLRCSPKSGHDTVSWYQQALGQGPQFIFQYYEEEERQRGNFPDRFSGHQFPNYSSELNVNALLLGDSALYLCASSLGQGANYGYTFGSGTRLTVV.

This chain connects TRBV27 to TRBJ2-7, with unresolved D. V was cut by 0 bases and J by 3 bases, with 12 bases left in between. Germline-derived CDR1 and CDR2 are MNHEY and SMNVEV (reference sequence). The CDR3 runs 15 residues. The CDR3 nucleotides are TGTGCCAGCAGTTTATCTGCTAACAGTTACTACGAGCAGTACTTC. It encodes CASSLSANSYYEQYF.

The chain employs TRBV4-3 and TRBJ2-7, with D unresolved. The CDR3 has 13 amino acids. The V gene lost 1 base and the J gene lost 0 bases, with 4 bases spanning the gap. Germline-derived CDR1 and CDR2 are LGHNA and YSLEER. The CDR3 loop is CASSQASSYEQYF. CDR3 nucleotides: TGCGCCAGCAGCCAAGCCAGCTCCTACGAGCAGTACTTC.

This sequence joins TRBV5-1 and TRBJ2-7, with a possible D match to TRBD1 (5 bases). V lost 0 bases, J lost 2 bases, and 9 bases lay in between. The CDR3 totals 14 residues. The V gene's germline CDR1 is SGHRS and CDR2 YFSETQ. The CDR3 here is CASSLDRRAYEQYF. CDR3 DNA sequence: TGCGCCAGCAGCTTGGACAGGAGAGCCTACGAGCAGTACTTC.

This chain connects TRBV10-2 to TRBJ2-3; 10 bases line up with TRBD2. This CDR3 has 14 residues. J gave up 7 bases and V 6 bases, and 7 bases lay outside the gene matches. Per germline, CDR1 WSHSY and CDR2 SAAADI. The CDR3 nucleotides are TGCGCCAGCAGCGAGCGGGGGGGGCCAAATACGCAGTATTTT. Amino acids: CASSERGGPNTQYF.

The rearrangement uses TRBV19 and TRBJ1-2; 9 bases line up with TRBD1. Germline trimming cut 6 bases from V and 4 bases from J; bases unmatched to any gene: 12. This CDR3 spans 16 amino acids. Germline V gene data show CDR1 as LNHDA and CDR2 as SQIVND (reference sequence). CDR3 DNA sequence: TGTGCCAGTAGCCTTGTGGGGACAGGGAACGTCTATGGCTACACCTTC. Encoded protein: CASSLVGTGNVYGYTF.

The CDR3 spells CASSKTDEAFF. The CDR3 coding sequence is TGTGCCAGCAGCAAGACGGATGAAGCTTTCTTT. J is TRBJ1-1 and V is TRBV5-4; D remains ambiguous. Germline CDR1 reads SGHNT; CDR2 reads YYREEE (reference sequence). V was shortened by 4 bases and J by 7 bases, with 8 bases between the two germline ends. The CDR3 runs to 11 residues.

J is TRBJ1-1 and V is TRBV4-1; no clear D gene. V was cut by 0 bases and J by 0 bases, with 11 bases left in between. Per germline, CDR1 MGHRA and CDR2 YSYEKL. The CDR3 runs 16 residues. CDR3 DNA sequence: TGCGCCAGCAGCCAAGATGCTACTGAGCTGAACACTGAAGCTTTCTTT. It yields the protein CASSQDATELNTEAFF.

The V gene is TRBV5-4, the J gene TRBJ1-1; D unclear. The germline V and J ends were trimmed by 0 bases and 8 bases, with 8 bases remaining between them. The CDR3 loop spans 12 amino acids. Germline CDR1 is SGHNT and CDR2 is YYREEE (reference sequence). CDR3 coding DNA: TGTGCCAGCAGCTTGGCGGCGGCGGAAGCTTTCTTT. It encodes CASSLAAAEAFF.

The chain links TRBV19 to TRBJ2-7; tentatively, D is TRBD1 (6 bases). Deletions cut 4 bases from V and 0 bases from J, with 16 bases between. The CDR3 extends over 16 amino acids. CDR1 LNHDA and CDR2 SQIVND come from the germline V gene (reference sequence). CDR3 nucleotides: TGTGCCAGTAGTAGGACGGGACACCTGAGCTCCTACGAGCAGTACTTC. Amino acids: CASSRTGHLSSYEQYF.

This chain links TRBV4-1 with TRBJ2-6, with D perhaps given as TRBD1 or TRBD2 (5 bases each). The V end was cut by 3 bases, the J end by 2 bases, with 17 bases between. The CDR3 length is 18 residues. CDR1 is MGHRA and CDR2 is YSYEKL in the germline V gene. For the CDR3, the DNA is TGCGCCAGCAGCCAGCAACATTCTCTGGGGGCTGGGGCCAACGTCCTGACTTTC. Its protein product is CASSQQHSLGAGANVLTF.

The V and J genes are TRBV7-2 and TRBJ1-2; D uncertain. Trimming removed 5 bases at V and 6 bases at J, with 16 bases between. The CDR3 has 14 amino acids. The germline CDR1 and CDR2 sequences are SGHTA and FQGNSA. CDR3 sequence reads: CASSGRGPTHGYTF. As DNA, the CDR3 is TGTGCCAGCAGCGGGAGAGGCCCGACGCATGGCTACACCTTC.

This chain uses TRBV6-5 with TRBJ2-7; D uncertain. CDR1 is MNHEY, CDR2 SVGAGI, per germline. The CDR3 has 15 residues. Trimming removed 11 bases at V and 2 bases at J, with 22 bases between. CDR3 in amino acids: CASNRLGRKAYEQYF. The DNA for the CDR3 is TGTGCCTCAAATCGGCTCGGGCGAAAAGCCTACGAGCAGTACTTC.

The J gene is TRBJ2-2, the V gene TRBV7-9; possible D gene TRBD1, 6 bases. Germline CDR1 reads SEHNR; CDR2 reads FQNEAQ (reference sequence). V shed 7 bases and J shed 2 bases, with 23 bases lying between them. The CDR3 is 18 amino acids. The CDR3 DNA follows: TGTGCCAGCAAGCTTGAACAGGGTCTATACACCAACACCGGGGAGCTGTTTTTT. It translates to CASKLEQGLYTNTGELFF. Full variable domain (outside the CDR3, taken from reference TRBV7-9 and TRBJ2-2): DTGVSQNPRHKITKRGQNVTFRCDPISEHNRLYWYRQTLGQGPEFLTYFQNEAQLEKSRLLSDRFSAERPKGSFSTLEIQRTEQGDSAMYLCASKLEQGLYTNTGELFFGEGSRLTVL.

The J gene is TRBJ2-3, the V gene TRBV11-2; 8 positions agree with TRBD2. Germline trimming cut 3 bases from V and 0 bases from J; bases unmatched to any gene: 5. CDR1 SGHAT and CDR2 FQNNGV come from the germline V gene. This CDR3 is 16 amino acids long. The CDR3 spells CASSLNSGASTDTQYF. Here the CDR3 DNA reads TGTGCCAGCAGCTTGAATAGCGGGGCTAGCACAGATACGCAGTATTTT.

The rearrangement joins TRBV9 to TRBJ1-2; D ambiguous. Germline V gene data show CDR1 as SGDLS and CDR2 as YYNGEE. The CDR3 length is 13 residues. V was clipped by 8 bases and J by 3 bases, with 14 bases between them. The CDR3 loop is CASTPKGYYGYTF. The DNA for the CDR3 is TGTGCCAGTACTCCTAAAGGCTACTATGGCTACACCTTC.

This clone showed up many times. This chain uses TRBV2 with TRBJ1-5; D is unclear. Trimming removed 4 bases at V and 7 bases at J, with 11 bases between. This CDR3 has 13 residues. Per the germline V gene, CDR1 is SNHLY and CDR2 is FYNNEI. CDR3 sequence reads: CASSGGGAQPQHF. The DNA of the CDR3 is TGTGCCAGCAGTGGGGGAGGTGCCCAGCCCCAGCATTTT.

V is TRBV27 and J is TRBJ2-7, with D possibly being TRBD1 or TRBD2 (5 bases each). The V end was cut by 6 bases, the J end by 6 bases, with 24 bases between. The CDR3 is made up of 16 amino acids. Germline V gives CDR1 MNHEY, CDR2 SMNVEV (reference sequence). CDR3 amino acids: CASSPKAGIIGGEQYF. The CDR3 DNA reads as TGTGCCAGCAGCCCAAAGGCAGGGATCATTGGGGGCGAGCAGTACTTC.

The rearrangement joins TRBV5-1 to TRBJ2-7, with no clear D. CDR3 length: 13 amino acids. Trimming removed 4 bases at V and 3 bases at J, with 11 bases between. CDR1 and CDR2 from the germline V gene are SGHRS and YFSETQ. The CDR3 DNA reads TGCGCCAGCAGCCAAGCCCTAGGCTACGAGCAGTACTTC. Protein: CASSQALGYEQYF.

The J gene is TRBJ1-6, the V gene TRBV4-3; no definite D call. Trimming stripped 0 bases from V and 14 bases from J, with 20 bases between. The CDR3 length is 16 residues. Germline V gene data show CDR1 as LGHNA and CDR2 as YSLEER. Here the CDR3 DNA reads TGCGCCAGCAGCCAAGATGTCGGCGGCGTAATTCGGGCCCTCCACTTT. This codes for CASSQDVGGVIRALHF.

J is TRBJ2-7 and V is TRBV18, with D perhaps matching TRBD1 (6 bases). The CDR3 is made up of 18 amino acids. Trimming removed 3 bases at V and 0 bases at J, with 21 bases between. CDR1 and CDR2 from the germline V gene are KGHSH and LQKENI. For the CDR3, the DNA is TGTGCCAGCTCACCGGAGGACAGTTTCTTTCTTAGCTCCTACGAGCAGTACTTC. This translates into CASSPEDSFFLSSYEQYF.

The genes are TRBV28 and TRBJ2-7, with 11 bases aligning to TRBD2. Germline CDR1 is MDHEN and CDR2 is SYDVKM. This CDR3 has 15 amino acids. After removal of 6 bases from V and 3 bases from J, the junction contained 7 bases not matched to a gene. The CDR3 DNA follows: TGTGCCAGCAGCCAGGGACTAGCGGACTTCTACGAGCAGTACTTC. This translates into CASSQGLADFYEQYF.

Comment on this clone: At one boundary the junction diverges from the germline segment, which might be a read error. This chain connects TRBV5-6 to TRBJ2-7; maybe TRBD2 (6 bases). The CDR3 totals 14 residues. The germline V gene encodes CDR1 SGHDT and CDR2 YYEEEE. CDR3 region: CAGSLAGLVYEQYF. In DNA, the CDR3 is TGTGCCGGCAGCTTGGCGGGGTTGGTCTACGAGCAGTACTTC. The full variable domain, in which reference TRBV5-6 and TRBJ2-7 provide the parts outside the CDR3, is DAGVTQSPTHLIKTRGQQVTLRCSPKSGHDTVSWYQQALGQGPQFIFQYYEEEERQRGNFPDRFSGHQFPNYSSELNVNALLLGDSALYLCAGSLAGLVYEQYFGPGTRLTVT.

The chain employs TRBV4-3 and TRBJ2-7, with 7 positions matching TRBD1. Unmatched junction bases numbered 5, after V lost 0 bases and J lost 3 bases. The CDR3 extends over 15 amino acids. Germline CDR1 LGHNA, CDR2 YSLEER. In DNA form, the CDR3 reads TGCGCCAGCAGCCAAGATAGGCAGGGGGACTACGAGCAGTACTTC. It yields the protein CASSQDRQGDYEQYF.

CDR3 nucleotides: TGTGCCAGCAGCGTATCCCGGGACAGGCCTCAGGAAGGTGTTTTCTTT. This codes for CASSVSRDRPQEGVFF. The V call is TRBV9, the J call TRBJ1-1; the match to TRBD1 covers 8 bases. The CDR3 loop spans 16 amino acids. The V and J ends lost 1 base and 13 bases, in that order; junction bases with no gene match: 18. Germline-derived CDR1 and CDR2 are SGDLS and YYNGEE. The complete variable domain, with remaining parts taken from reference TRBV9 and TRBJ1-1, reads DSGVTQTPKHLITATGQRVTLRCSPRSGDLSVYWYQQSLDQGLQFLIQYYNGEERAKGNILERFSAQQFPDLHSELNLSSLELGDSALYFCASSVSRDRPQEGVFFGQGTRLTVV.

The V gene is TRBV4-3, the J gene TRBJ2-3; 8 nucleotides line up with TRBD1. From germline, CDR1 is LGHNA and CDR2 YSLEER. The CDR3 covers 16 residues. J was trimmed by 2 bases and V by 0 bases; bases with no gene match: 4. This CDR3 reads CASSQEPGGYTDTQYF. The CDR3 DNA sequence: TGCGCCAGCAGCCAAGAACCAGGGGGCTACACAGATACGCAGTATTTT.

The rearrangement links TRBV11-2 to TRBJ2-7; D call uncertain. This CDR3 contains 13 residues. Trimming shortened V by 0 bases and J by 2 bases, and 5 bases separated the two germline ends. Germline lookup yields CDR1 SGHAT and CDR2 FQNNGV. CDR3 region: CASSLDPAYEQYF. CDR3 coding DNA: TGTGCCAGCAGCTTAGACCCAGCCTACGAGCAGTACTTC.

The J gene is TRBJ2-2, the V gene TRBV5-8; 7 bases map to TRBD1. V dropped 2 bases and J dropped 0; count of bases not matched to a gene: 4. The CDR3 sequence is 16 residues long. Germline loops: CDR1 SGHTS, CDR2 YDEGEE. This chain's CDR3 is CASSFGGQSNTGELFF. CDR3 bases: TGTGCCAGCAGCTTTGGGGGACAGTCGAACACCGGGGAGCTGTTTTTT. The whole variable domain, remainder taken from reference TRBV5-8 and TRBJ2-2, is EAGVTQSPTHLIKTRGQQATLRCSPISGHTSVYWYQQALGLGLQFLLWYDEGEERNRGNFPPRFSGRQFPNYSSELNVNALELEDSALYLCASSFGGQSNTGELFFGEGSRLTVL.